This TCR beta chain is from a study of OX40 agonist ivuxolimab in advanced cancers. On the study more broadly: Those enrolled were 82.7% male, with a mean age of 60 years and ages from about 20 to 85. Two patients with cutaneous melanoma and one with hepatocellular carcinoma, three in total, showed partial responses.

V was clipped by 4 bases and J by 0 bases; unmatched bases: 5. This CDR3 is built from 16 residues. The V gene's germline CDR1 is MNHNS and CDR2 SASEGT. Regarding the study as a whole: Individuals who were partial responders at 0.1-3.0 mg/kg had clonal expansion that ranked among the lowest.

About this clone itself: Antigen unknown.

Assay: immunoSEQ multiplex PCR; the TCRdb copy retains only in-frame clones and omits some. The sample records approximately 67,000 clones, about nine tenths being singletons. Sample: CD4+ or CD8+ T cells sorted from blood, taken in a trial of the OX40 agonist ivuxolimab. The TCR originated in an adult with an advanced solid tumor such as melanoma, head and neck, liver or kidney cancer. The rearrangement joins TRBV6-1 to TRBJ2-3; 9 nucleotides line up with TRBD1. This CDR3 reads CASSGPGTGSTDTQYF. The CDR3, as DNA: TGTGCCAGCAGTGGACCCGGGACAGGGAGCACAGATACGCAGTATTTT.